This T cell receptor beta chain appears in the sequencing data of a study of cytotoxic CD8 clonotypes in ibrutinib-treated CLL. Study-wide context: Once patients had received a median 12 months of treatment, range 6 to 36, response samples were obtained. The study, taken as a whole, reports: Clonality showed a rise at ibrutinib response that reversed toward baseline at progression.

The sequencing depth, 1 in 200,000 to 1 in 1 million T cells, was the target. Sequencing used immunoSEQ multiplex PCR; TCRdb keeps in-frame clones, though not all of them. The sample gives 150,000 to 200,000 clones, 81% of which show up once; roughly 2% is in the top ten. Note on this clone: Antigen specificity is unknown.

The V and J ends lost 4 bases and 2 bases respectively, with 11 bases between them. Germline CDR1 is LGHNA and CDR2 is YSLEER. The CDR3 extends over 15 amino acids. The chain couples TRBV4-3 to TRBJ2-2; perhaps TRBD2 as D (6 bases). This clonotype was obtained from a human donor with chronic lymphocytic leukemia. The sequenced sample was PBMCs, obtained after 12 months of ibrutinib treatment. CDR3 in DNA: TGCGCCAGCAGCCGAGGACTAACCAACACCGGGGAGCTGTTTTTT. Protein: CASSRGLTNTGELFF.